This T cell receptor (beta chain) appears in the sequencing data of a study of beta chain features in type 1 diabetes. Study background: The patients were much like the healthy donors in age, gender and cell yields.

Cells sorted by CD45RO/CCR7/CD25/CD127/CD95/CD27 comprised CD4+ naive, central memory, regulatory and stem cell-like memory cells. With respect to this clone: Its antigen is currently unknown.

The CDR3 is 14 amino acids. V was trimmed by 1 base and J by 7 bases, leaving 13 bases between them. Germline CDR1 and CDR2: LGHNA and YNFKEQ. Study conclusions and caveats: cDNA-based sequencing might over-represent cells highly expressing TCR. There was a moderate but significant shortening of TCRB CDR3s in all four CD4+ subsets of Type 1 diabetes patients. The naive, central memory and Treg TCRB repertoires looked more alike in patients than they did in healthy donors.

All of the isolated RNA was reverse transcribed, so expressed TCRB transcripts were sequenced. Assay: immunoSEQ multiplex PCR; the TCRdb copy retains only in-frame clones and omits some. The sample records some 270,000 clones, roughly a tenth being singletons. The chain recombines TRBV4-2 with TRBJ1-2; D is uncertain. Sequencing was done on a sample of naive CD4+ T cells from blood. This TCR was recovered from a man in his thirties or forties with type 1 diabetes. CDR3: CASSQGIGGLGYTF. CDR3 nucleotides: TGTGCCAGCAGCCAAGGGATAGGAGGGCTTGGCTACACCTTC.